Listed here are 32 T cell receptor beta chains from one sample, sequenced in a study of blood T cell repertoires in COVID-19. The protocol was immunoSEQ multiplex PCR, while the TCRdb copy is restricted to in-frame clones and leaves out a portion. The sample records 310,000 or so clones, roughly 90% being singletons. What was sequenced was PBMCs or T cells enriched from blood (not recorded which). The source is a woman in her 30s who had recovered from COVID-19.

The CDR3 DNA is TGCGCCAGCAGTGGGACTAGCGGGAGGATTTACAATGAGCAGTTCTTC. Translating it yields CASSGTSGRIYNEQFF. The chain recombines TRBV10-2 with TRBJ2-1, with 14 positions matching TRBD2. The CDR3 runs to 16 residues. V gave up 4 bases and J gave up 4 bases; unmatched junction bases: 3. Per germline, CDR1 WSHSY and CDR2 SAAADI.

V and J are TRBV28 and TRBJ1-1, with 8 nucleotides matching TRBD1. Per the germline V gene, CDR1 is MDHEN and CDR2 is SYDVKM. V gave up 6 bases and J gave up 13 bases; unmatched junction bases: 16. This CDR3 spans 14 amino acids. This CDR3 reads CASRPNWGQVALFF. The CDR3, as DNA: TGTGCCAGCAGACCCAACTGGGGACAGGTGGCACTTTTCTTT.

Of note for this clone: At the DNA level, this CDR3 is encoded by other sequences in the same sample as well. This sequence joins TRBV28 and TRBJ2-1; 10 bases are shared with TRBD2. The V gene end was trimmed by 5 bases and the J gene end by 1 base; junction bases not matched to a gene: 5. The CDR3 runs 16 residues. CDR1 is MDHEN, CDR2 SYDVKM, per germline. The CDR3 protein is CASSIRTSGSYNEQFF. The CDR3 region has the DNA TGTGCCAGCAGTATTCGGACTAGCGGTTCCTACAATGAGCAGTTCTTC.

V and J are TRBV5-1 and TRBJ1-4, with D possibly matching TRBD1 (6 bases). Trimming took off 3 bases at V and 7 bases at J, with 13 bases between the two ends. Germline CDR1 is SGHRS and CDR2 is YFSETQ. This CDR3 has 14 residues. As DNA, the CDR3 is TGCGCCAGCAGCTCGGGATCAGGGGTTGAAAAACTGTTTTTT. It specifies CASSSGSGVEKLFF. The entire variable domain, with the rest obtained from reference TRBV5-1 and TRBJ1-4, is as follows: KAGVTQTPRYLIKTRGQQVTLSCSPISGHRSVSWYQQTPGQGLQFLFEYFSETQRNKGNFPGRFSGRQFSNSRSEMNVSTLELGDSALYLCASSSGSGVEKLFFGSGTQLSVL.

The V and J genes are TRBV5-1 and TRBJ2-5; D remains unclear. The CDR3 covers 12 residues. V lost 7 bases and J 4 bases, leaving 11 bases between the germline ends. Germline loops: CDR1 SGHRS, CDR2 YFSETQ. The CDR3: CASRPLGETQYF. DNA for the CDR3: TGCGCCAGCCGCCCTCTCGGAGAGACCCAGTACTTC.

This chain uses TRBV6-5 with TRBJ2-7; tentative D call: TRBD2 (6 bases). V dropped 4 bases and J dropped 4 bases, with 17 bases sitting between them. From germline, CDR1 is MNHEY and CDR2 SVGAGI. This CDR3 has 15 amino acids. The CDR3 DNA follows: TGTGCCAGCAGTTCGGGACTGGGAGCCTCGTACGAGCAGTACTTC. Protein product: CASSSGLGASYEQYF.

The chain combines TRBV7-2 with TRBJ2-5; 12 nucleotides line up with TRBD2. This CDR3 spans 19 amino acids. Losses at the gene ends were 2 bases for V and 1 base for J; bases not matched to a gene: 11. Looked up from germline, CDR1 is SGHTA and CDR2 is FQGNSA. The CDR3 DNA is TGTGCCAGCAGCTTATCGATGGGACTAGCGGGTGCCCTCCAAGAGACCCAGTACTTC. Translation: CASSLSMGLAGALQETQYF.

V gene TRBV19 combines with J gene TRBJ1-3; D not resolved. Trimming removed 3 bases at V and 0 bases at J, with 12 bases between. This CDR3 region has 16 residues. In germline, CDR1 is LNHDA, CDR2 SQIVND (reference sequence). The CDR3 sequence is CASSISGSSSGNTIYF. The CDR3 DNA sequence: TGTGCCAGTAGTATCTCGGGGTCGAGCTCTGGAAACACCATATATTTT.

The chain links TRBV3-1 (or the pseudogene TRBV3-2) to TRBJ1-2; unclear D gene. Germline CDR1 LGHDT, CDR2 YNNKEL (reference sequence). The ends were cut back, 0 bases at V and 6 bases at J, with 11 bases in the middle. CDR3 length equals 14 residues. The CDR3 DNA is TGTGCCAGCAGCCAAGAGGGGAGGATCGATGGCTACACCTTC. Amino acid sequence: CASSQEGRIDGYTF.

The chain carries TRBV6-4 and TRBJ2-1; maybe TRBD1 (5 bases). Germline CDR1 and CDR2: MRHNA and SNTAGT. The CDR3 length is 14 residues. V lost 4 bases, J lost 1 base, and 8 bases lay in between. The CDR3 loop reads CASSGGESYNEQFF. In nucleotides, the CDR3 is TGTGCCAGCAGTGGGGGCGAGTCCTACAATGAGCAGTTCTTC.

Here the CDR3 DNA reads TGTGCCAGCAGCTTAGGGACAGCCGGACTAGCGGGAATGGAGACCCAGTACTTC. It is translated as CASSLGTAGLAGMETQYF. The rearrangement joins TRBV7-2 to TRBJ2-5, with 12 bases matching TRBD2. Germline CDR1 reads SGHTA; CDR2 reads FQGNSA. This CDR3 region has 18 residues. V lost 1 base and J lost 5; bases outside the gene matches: 11.

The chain combines TRBV5-5 with TRBJ2-4; 9 nucleotides match TRBD1. V trimming: 3 bases; J trimming: 0 bases; junction bases outside the gene matches: 10. CDR1 and CDR2 from the germline V gene are SGHKS and YYEKEE (reference sequence). There are 18 residues in the CDR3. CDR3 protein: CASSSNRDRAIAKNIQYF. The CDR3 region has the DNA TGTGCCAGCAGCTCGAACCGGGACAGGGCCATAGCCAAAAACATTCAGTACTTC.

V usage is TRBV6-5 and J usage is TRBJ1-6; 7 bases fit TRBD1. In germline, CDR1 is MNHEY, CDR2 SVGAGI. Unmatched junction bases numbered 4, after V lost 5 bases and J lost 6 bases. CDR3 length equals 14 residues. CDR3 DNA sequence: TGTGCCAGCAGTAGGGACAGAACTAATTCACCCCTCCACTTT. It encodes CASSRDRTNSPLHF.

This chain uses TRBV5-1 with TRBJ1-4, with TRBD1 identical over 10 bases. V lost 3 bases, J lost 7 bases, and 9 bases stayed unmatched. The germline CDR1 and CDR2 sequences are SGHRS and YFSETQ. This CDR3 comprises 16 residues. CDR3 loop: CASSSGQGSFGEKLFF. The DNA for the CDR3 is TGCGCCAGCAGCTCGGGACAGGGGAGCTTTGGTGAAAAACTGTTTTTT.

The table lists this clone with a count of one. This rearrangement joins TRBV6-5 to TRBJ2-2; 7 nucleotides line up with TRBD1. J gave up 4 bases and V 10 bases, and 6 bases lay outside the gene matches. This CDR3 region has 13 residues. Germline loops: CDR1 MNHEY, CDR2 SVGAGI. In DNA, the CDR3 is TGTGCCACAAACAGGGGTTCCACCGGGGAGCTGTTTTTT. It translates to CATNRGSTGELFF.

The rearrangement links TRBV27 to TRBJ2-7; D unresolved. Trimming shortened V by 3 bases and J by 3 bases, and 15 bases separated the two germline ends. CDR3 length: 15 residues. CDR1 is MNHEY, CDR2 SMNVEV, per germline (reference sequence). The CDR3 sequence is CASSFRLDGHYEQYF. CDR3 bases: TGTGCCAGCAGTTTTAGACTGGATGGCCACTACGAGCAGTACTTC.

This clone appeared once. The V call is TRBV5-1, the J call TRBJ1-2; D is perhaps TRBD1 (6 bases). The CDR3 is made up of 17 amino acids. Looked up from germline, CDR1 is SGHRS and CDR2 is YFSETQ. The V end was cut by 1 base, the J end by 0 bases, with 16 bases between. CDR3: CASSLSMDSPPNYGYTF. In DNA form, the CDR3 reads TGCGCCAGCAGCTTGTCCATGGACAGCCCCCCTAACTATGGCTACACCTTC.

The chain uses TRBV29-1 and TRBJ1-4, with TRBD1 identical over 8 bases. The V and J ends lost 4 bases and 8 bases, in that order; junction bases with no gene match: 0. Looked up from germline, CDR1 is SQVTM and CDR2 is ANQGSEA. The CDR3 spans 11 residues. The CDR3 protein is CSVGQGEKLFF. The CDR3 nucleotides read TGCAGCGTTGGACAGGGGGAAAAACTGTTTTTT.

CDR3 region: CASSLGQGLYEQYF. In DNA, the CDR3 is TGTGCCAGCAGCTTGGGGCAGGGCCTCTACGAGCAGTACTTC. The chain combines TRBV5-4 with TRBJ2-7; D is perhaps TRBD1 (5 bases). Trimming took off 0 bases at V and 3 bases at J, with 10 bases between the two ends. The CDR3 has 14 amino acids. The germline V gene has CDR1 SGHNT and CDR2 YYREEE (reference sequence). The full variable domain, rest sourced from reference TRBV5-4 and TRBJ2-7, is ETGVTQSPTHLIKTRGQQVTLRCSSQSGHNTVSWYQQALGQGPQFIFQYYREEENGRGNFPPRFSGLQFPNYSSELNVNALELDDSALYLCASSLGQGLYEQYFGPGTRLTVT.

The chain has TRBV4-2 and TRBJ1-2; 9 bases line up with TRBD1. The CDR3 runs 14 residues. J gave up 4 bases and V 6 bases, and 6 bases lay outside the gene matches. Germline V gene data show CDR1 as LGHNA and CDR2 as YNFKEQ. This chain's CDR3 is CASSTGTGLYGYTF. CDR3 bases: TGTGCCAGCAGTACCGGGACAGGGCTCTATGGCTACACCTTC.

The chain uses TRBV7-9 and TRBJ1-1; perhaps TRBD1 as D (6 bases). Trimming left V 3 bases short and J 10 bases short, with 15 bases between. The CDR3 loop spans 13 amino acids. Germline loops: CDR1 SEHNR, CDR2 FQNEAQ (reference sequence). As DNA, the CDR3 is TGTGCCAGCAGCTTGGGAGATGTACAGGGAGCTTTCTTT. This encodes CASSLGDVQGAFF.

The V and J genes are TRBV27 and TRBJ2-3; 7 bases map to TRBD1. The CDR3 covers 14 residues. Per germline, CDR1 MNHEY and CDR2 SMNVEV (reference sequence). Trimming at V came to 2 bases and at J to 4 bases, leaving 3 bases not matched to a gene. The CDR3 loop is CASSLGQGADTQYF. The CDR3 nucleotides read TGTGCCAGCAGTTTAGGGCAGGGGGCAGATACGCAGTATTTT.

Note on this clone: The same CDR3 arises from other DNA sequences in this sample as well. The chain employs TRBV5-1 and TRBJ1-5, with D uncertain. The CDR3 extends over 15 amino acids. Trimming removed 4 bases at V and 0 bases at J, with 11 bases between. From germline, CDR1 is SGHRS and CDR2 YFSETQ. CDR3 sequence (DNA): TGCGCCAGCAGCCTTGACGGAGATAGCAATCAGCCCCAGCATTTT. Translation gives CASSLDGDSNQPQHF.

This sequence joins TRBV19 and TRBJ1-4; D call uncertain. The CDR3 contains 15 residues. Germline V gene data show CDR1 as LNHDA and CDR2 as SQIVND (reference sequence). V lost 6 bases, J lost 8 bases, and 19 bases lay in between. In DNA, the CDR3 is TGTGCCAGTAGCCCCTATTACCCGGAGGGCGAAAAACTGTTTTTT. Translating it yields CASSPYYPEGEKLFF.

This clone was picked up a small number of times. The rearrangement links TRBV28 to TRBJ2-1, with 12 bases fitting TRBD2. Germline V gene sequence: CDR1 MDHEN, CDR2 SYDVKM. The CDR3 spans 14 residues. Trimming at V came to 6 bases and at J to 7 bases, leaving 4 bases not matched to a gene. The CDR3 DNA follows: TGTGCCAGCAGCGTTACTAGCGGGAGGAATGAGCAGTTCTTC. Its protein is CASSVTSGRNEQFF.

The chain couples TRBV28 to TRBJ2-1; 7 bases agree with TRBD1. The trim removed 2 bases at V and 4 bases at J, leaving 11 bases unmatched. CDR1 is MDHEN and CDR2 is SYDVKM in the germline V gene. The CDR3 runs 17 residues. CDR3 loop: CASSLGLGQNYYNEQFF. The CDR3 bases are TGTGCCAGCAGTTTAGGATTGGGACAGAACTATTACAATGAGCAGTTCTTC.

The V call is TRBV7-9, the J call TRBJ2-1, with D maybe TRBD1 (6 bases). Trimming took off 0 bases at V and 9 bases at J, with 9 bases between the two ends. The length of the CDR3 is 13 residues. Germline CDR1 reads SEHNR; CDR2 reads FQNEAQ (reference sequence). CDR3 in amino acids: CASSLAGGGEQFF. The CDR3 DNA reads as TGTGCCAGCAGCTTAGCAGGGGGTGGTGAGCAGTTCTTC.

The chain joins TRBV11-3 to TRBJ2-3, with 14 bases identical to TRBD2. The CDR3 is made up of 17 amino acids. Germline V gene lookup returns CDR1 SGHNT and CDR2 YENEEA. J gave up 2 bases and V 5 bases, and 6 bases lay outside the gene matches. The chain's CDR3 is CASSPGTSGGTTDTQYF. Here the CDR3 DNA reads TGTGCCAGCAGCCCCGGGACTAGCGGGGGTACCACAGATACGCAGTATTTT.

The rearrangement links TRBV27 to TRBJ1-5; 8 bases map to TRBD1. In germline, CDR1 is MNHEY, CDR2 SMNVEV (reference sequence). The CDR3 spans 16 residues. Trimming at V came to 5 bases and at J to 0 bases, leaving 6 bases not matched to a gene. The CDR3 nucleotides are TGTGCCAGCAGTCCTCAGGGGGCTCCTAGCAATCAGCCCCAGCATTTT. It yields the protein CASSPQGAPSNQPQHF.

The chain employs TRBV6-4 and TRBJ2-6, with D hard to call. The V end lost 3 bases, the J end lost 0 bases, and 6 bases lay between the germline ends. This CDR3 has 15 amino acids. In germline, CDR1 is MRHNA, CDR2 SNTAGT. CDR3 coding DNA: TGTGCCAGCAGTGAGGAGAGCTCTGGGGCCAACGTCCTGACTTTC. Translated: CASSEESSGANVLTF.

This clone was counted a few times. V is TRBV5-4 and J is TRBJ2-1, with D perhaps matching TRBD2 (5 bases). The CDR3 runs to 13 residues. Trimming removed 2 bases from V and 7 bases from J, with 10 bases in between. Germline CDR1 reads SGHNT; CDR2 reads YYREEE (reference sequence). CDR3 region: CASSFPPGNEQFF. CDR3 in DNA: TGTGCCAGCAGCTTTCCGCCGGGGAATGAGCAGTTCTTC.

The chain employs TRBV9 and TRBJ1-1; TRBD1 matches 9 bases. This CDR3 is 15 amino acids long. Germline CDR1 reads SGDLS; CDR2 reads YYNGEE. V shed 4 bases and J 4 bases; nucleotides not matched to a gene: 8. In DNA, the CDR3 is TGTGCCAGCAGCTCGGGACAGGGTATAACCACTGAAGCTTTCTTT. It codes for CASSSGQGITTEAFF.